Listed below are T cell receptor beta chains from one sample, sequenced in a study of blood T cell repertoires in COVID-19. The repertoire was sequenced with immunoSEQ multiplex PCR; TCRdb's copy has only in-frame clones and lacks some. The table has about 54,000 clones, around 80% seen once. Sequenced input: peripheral blood. The source of these receptors is a human donor in a cohort sampled during active or convalescent COVID-19. Both conserved end residues are part of each CDR3. D genes are given only for firm matches. Expanded clones get a size class; other rows say once, few or many, or leave the size out.

clone_size: many
j_call: TRBJ2-1
d_call: -
v_call: TRBV9
cdr3_nt: TGTGCCAGCAGCGTAGAGGAGGGAAGCACCTACAATGAGCAGTTCTTC
cdr3_aa: CASSVEEGSTYNEQFF

clone_size: -
j_call: TRBJ2-5
d_call: -
v_call: TRBV6-5
cdr3_nt: TGTGCCAGCAGCCAACAAGAGACCCAGTACTTC
cdr3_aa: CASSQQETQYF

clone_size: few
j_call: TRBJ1-1
d_call: -
v_call: TRBV3-1/TRBV3-2
cdr3_nt: TGTGCCAGCAGCCCCACGGGGTATGTAGCTTTCTTT
cdr3_aa: CASSPTGYVAFF

clone_size: -
j_call: TRBJ2-3
d_call: TRBD2
v_call: TRBV27
cdr3_nt: TGTGCCAGCAGTCCACCCCGGACTAGCGGAAACACAGATACGCAGTATTTT
cdr3_aa: CASSPPRTSGNTDTQYF

clone_size: few
j_call: TRBJ1-3
d_call: -
v_call: TRBV9
cdr3_nt: TGTGCCAGCAGGGCAGGGTCTGGAAACACCATATATTTT
cdr3_aa: CASRAGSGNTIYF

clone_size: -
j_call: TRBJ1-5
d_call: TRBD1
v_call: TRBV9
cdr3_nt: TGTGCCAGCAGCACCGGGACAGGTAGCAATCAGCCCCAGCATTTT
cdr3_aa: CASSTGTGSNQPQHF

clone_size: -
j_call: TRBJ1-1
d_call: TRBD1
v_call: TRBV7-2
cdr3_nt: TGTGCCAGCAGCTTAGACAGGGACAGGGGTAACACTGAAGCTTTCTTT
cdr3_aa: CASSLDRDRGNTEAFF

clone_size: -
j_call: TRBJ1-1
d_call: TRBD1
v_call: TRBV10-3
cdr3_nt: TGTGCCATCAGTGGAAAACAGGGGGCTTGGGACACTGAAGCTTTCTTT
cdr3_aa: CAISGKQGAWDTEAFF

clone_size: -
j_call: TRBJ1-2
d_call: TRBD1
v_call: TRBV9
cdr3_nt: TGTGCCAGCAGTGGACAGGGGGCGGATGGCTACACCTTC
cdr3_aa: CASSGQGADGYTF

clone_size: -
j_call: TRBJ2-3
d_call: -
v_call: TRBV7-2
cdr3_nt: TGTGCCAGCAGCTCCCTTTACGCCACAACACGAGATACGCAGTATTTT
cdr3_aa: CASSSLYATTRDTQYF

clone_size: -
j_call: TRBJ2-7
d_call: -
v_call: TRBV5-4
cdr3_nt: TGTGCCAGCAGCTTGGGCCAGGAGGCGTTCTACGAGCAGTACTTC
cdr3_aa: CASSLGQEAFYEQYF

clone_size: -
j_call: TRBJ1-2
d_call: TRBD1
v_call: TRBV7-9
cdr3_nt: TGTGCCAGCAGCTTAGCAACAGGGGCTTATGGCTACACCTTC
cdr3_aa: CASSLATGAYGYTF

clone_size: few
j_call: TRBJ2-5
d_call: -
v_call: TRBV14
cdr3_nt: TGTGCCAGCAGCGGCCAACAAGAGACCCAGTACTTC
cdr3_aa: CASSGQQETQYF

clone_size: -
j_call: TRBJ1-5
d_call: -
v_call: TRBV2
cdr3_nt: TGTGCCAGCAGATCTACGGAGGGTGGACAGCCCCAGCATTTT
cdr3_aa: CASRSTEGGQPQHF

clone_size: -
j_call: TRBJ2-6
d_call: -
v_call: TRBV10-3
cdr3_nt: TGTGCCACAACAGGTTCTGGGGCTGGGGCCAACGTCCTGACTTTC
cdr3_aa: CATTGSGAGANVLTF

clone_size: -
j_call: TRBJ2-6
d_call: TRBD2
v_call: TRBV19
cdr3_nt: TGTGCCAGTAGTATTCTAGCGGGGGCCTCCTCTGGGGCCAACGTCCTGACTTTC
cdr3_aa: CASSILAGASSGANVLTF